This TCR beta chain was captured by sequencing in a study of identical twins. The study's findings and limits: In beta out-of-frame sequences, the excess sharing between twins was weaker.

V was pared by 2 bases and J by 4 bases, with 15 bases between. This CDR3 has 16 residues. This clonotype was found many times. The antigen is unknown. Each donor (without exception) was a healthy Caucasian. Each CDR3 protein gets one entry after TCRdb re-called the 5' RACE reads with MiXCR. In the table there are hundreds of thousands of distinct CDR3 sequences, around 6.1% of which are singletons. The chain has TRBV12-3 or TRBV12-4 and TRBJ1-5, with D possibly TRBD1 on 5 matching bases. The sequencing input was naive T cells sorted from blood. This TCR came from a man younger than 35 in good health. The CDR3 nucleotides read TGTGCCAGCAGTTTACTGCGTTGGGGGGAGAATCAGCCCCAGCATTTT. It translates to CASSLLRWGENQPQHF.